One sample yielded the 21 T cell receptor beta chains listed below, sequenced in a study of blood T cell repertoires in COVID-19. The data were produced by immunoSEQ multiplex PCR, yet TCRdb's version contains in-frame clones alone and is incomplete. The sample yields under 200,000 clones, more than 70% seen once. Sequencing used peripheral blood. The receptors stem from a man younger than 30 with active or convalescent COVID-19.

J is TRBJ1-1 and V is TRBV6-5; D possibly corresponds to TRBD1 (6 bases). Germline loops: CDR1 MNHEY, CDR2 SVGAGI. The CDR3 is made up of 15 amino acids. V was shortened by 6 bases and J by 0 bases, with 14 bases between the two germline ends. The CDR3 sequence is CASRPNRAMNTEAFF. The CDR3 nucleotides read TGTGCCAGCAGACCAAACAGGGCCATGAACACTGAAGCTTTCTTT.

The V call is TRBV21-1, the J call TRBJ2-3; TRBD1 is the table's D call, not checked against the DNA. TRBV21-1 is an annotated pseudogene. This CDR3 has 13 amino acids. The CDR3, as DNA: TGTGCCAGCAGCAGGCCCTTCACAGATACGCAGTATTTT. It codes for CASSRPFTDTQYF.

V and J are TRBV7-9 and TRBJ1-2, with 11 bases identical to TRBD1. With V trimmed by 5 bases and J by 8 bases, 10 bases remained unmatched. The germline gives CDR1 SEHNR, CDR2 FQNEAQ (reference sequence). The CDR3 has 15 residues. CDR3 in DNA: TGTGCCAGCAGCCGATCGGGACAGGGGGAAGGCGGCTACACCTTC. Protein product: CASSRSGQGEGGYTF.

The CDR3 loop reads CANRGGVPGELFF. CDR3 coding DNA: TGCGCCAATAGGGGGGGGGTCCCCGGGGAGCTGTTTTTT. The gene calls are TRBV10-1 and TRBJ2-2; a weak D match, TRBD2 (7 bases). Germline V gene data show CDR1 as WNHNN and CDR2 as SYGVQD (reference sequence). This CDR3 contains 13 residues. With 10 bases removed from V and 6 bases from J, the gap between germline ends came to 15 bases.

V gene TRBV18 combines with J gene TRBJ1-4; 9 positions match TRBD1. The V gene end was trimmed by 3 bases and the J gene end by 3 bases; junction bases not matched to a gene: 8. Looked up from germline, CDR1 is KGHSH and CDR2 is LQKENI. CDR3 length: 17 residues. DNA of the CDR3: TGTGCCAGCTCACCTCGGGACAGGGCGGGAGCTAATGAAAAACTGTTTTTT. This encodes CASSPRDRAGANEKLFF.

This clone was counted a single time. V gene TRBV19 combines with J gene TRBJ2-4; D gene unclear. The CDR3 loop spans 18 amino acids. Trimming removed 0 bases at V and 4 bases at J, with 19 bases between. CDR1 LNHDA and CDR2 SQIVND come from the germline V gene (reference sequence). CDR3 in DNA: TGTGCCAGTAGTATAGATCGACCGCTCCGCGACGGGAAAAACATTCAGTACTTC. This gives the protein CASSIDRPLRDGKNIQYF.

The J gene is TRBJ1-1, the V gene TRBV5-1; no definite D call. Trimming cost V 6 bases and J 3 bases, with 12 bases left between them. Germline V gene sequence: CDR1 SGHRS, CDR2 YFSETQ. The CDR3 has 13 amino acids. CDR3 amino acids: CASKGREDTEAFF. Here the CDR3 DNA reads TGCGCCAGCAAAGGTCGGGAGGACACTGAAGCTTTCTTT.

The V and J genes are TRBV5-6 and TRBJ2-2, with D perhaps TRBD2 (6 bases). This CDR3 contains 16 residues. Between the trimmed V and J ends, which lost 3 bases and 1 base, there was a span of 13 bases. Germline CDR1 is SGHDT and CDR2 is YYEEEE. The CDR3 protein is CASSYLAEGNTGELFF. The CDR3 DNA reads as TGTGCCAGCAGCTACTTAGCGGAGGGGAACACCGGGGAGCTGTTTTTT.

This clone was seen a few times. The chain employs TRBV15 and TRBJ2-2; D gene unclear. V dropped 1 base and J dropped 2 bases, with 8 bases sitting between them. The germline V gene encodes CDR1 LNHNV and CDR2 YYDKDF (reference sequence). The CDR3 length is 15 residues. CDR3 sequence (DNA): TGTGCCACCAGCAGAGGACCGACTAACACCGGGGAGCTGTTTTTT. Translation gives CATSRGPTNTGELFF.

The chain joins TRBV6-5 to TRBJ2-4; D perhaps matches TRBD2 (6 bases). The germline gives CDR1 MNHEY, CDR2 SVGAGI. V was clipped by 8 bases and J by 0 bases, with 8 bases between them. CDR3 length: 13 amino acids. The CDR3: CASGGSAKNIQYF. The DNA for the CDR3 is TGTGCCAGCGGGGGGTCAGCCAAAAACATTCAGTACTTC.

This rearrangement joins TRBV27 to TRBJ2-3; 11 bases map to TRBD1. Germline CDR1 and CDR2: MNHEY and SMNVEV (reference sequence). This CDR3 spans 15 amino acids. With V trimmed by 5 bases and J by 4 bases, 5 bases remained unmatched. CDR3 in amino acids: CASSGQGARADTQYF. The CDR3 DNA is TGTGCCAGCAGTGGACAGGGGGCTAGGGCAGATACGCAGTATTTT.

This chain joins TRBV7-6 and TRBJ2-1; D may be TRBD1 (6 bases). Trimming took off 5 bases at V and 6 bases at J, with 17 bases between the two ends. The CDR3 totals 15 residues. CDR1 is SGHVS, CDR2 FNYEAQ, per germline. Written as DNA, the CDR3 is TGTGCCAGCAGCCTGGGACACCGTATGGGCAATGAGCAGTTCTTC. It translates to CASSLGHRMGNEQFF. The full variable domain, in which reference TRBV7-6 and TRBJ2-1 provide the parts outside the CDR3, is GAGVSQSPRYKVTKRGQDVALRCDPISGHVSLYWYRQALGQGPEFLTYFNYEAQQDKSGLPNDRFSAERPEGSISTLTIQRTEQRDSAMYRCASSLGHRMGNEQFFGPGTRLTVL.

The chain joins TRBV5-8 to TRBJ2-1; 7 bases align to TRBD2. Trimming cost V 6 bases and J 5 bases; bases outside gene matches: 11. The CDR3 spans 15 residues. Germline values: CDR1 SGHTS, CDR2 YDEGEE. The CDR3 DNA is TGTGCCAGCACCGGAGCGGGACGTATCCACAATGAGCAGTTCTTC. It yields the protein CASTGAGRIHNEQFF.

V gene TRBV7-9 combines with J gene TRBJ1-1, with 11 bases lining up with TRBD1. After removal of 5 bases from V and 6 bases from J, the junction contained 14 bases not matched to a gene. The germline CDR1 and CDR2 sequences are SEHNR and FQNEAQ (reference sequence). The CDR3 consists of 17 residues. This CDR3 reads CASSPQTGTGGIAEAFF. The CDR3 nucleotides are TGTGCCAGCAGCCCCCAAACCGGGACAGGGGGGATCGCTGAAGCTTTCTTT. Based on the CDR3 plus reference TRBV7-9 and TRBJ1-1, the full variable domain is DTGVSQNPRHKITKRGQNVTFRCDPISEHNRLYWYRQTLGQGPEFLTYFQNEAQLEKSRLLSDRFSAERPKGSFSTLEIQRTEQGDSAMYLCASSPQTGTGGIAEAFFGQGTRLTVV.

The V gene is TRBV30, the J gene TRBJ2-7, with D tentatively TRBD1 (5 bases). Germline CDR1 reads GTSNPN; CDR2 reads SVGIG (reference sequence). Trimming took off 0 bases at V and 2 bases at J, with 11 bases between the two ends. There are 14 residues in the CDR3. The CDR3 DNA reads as TGTGCCTGGAGTGTACTGGGCAGGGCCTACGAGCAGTACTTC. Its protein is CAWSVLGRAYEQYF.

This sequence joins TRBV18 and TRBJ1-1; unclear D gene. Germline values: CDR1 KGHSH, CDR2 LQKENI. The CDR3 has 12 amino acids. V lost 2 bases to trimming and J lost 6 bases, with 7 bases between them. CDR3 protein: CASSPTRAEAFF. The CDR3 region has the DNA TGTGCCAGCTCACCAACGAGGGCTGAAGCTTTCTTT.

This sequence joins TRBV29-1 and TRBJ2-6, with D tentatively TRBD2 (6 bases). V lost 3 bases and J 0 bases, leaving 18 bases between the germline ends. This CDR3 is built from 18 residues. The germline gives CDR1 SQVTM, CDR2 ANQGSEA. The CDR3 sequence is CSVEEREDRRSGANVLTF. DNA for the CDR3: TGCAGCGTTGAGGAGAGGGAGGACCGACGCTCTGGGGCCAACGTCCTGACTTTC.

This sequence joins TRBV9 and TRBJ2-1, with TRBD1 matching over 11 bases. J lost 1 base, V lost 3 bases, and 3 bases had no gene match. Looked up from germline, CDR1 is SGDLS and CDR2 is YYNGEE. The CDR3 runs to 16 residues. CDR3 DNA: TGTGCCAGCAGCGATTGGGACAGGGGGTCCTACAATGAGCAGTTCTTC. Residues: CASSDWDRGSYNEQFF.

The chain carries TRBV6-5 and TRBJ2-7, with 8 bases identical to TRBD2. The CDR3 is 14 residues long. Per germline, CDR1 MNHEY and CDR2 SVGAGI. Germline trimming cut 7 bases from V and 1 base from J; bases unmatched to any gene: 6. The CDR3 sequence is CASKLAASSYEQYF. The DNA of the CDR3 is TGTGCCAGCAAACTAGCGGCGTCGTCCTACGAGCAGTACTTC.

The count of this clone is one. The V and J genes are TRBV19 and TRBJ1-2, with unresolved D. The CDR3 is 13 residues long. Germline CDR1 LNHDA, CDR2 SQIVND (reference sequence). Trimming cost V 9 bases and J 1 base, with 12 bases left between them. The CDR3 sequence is CASGRGFNYGYTF. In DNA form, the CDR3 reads TGTGCCAGCGGTCGGGGATTTAACTATGGCTACACCTTC. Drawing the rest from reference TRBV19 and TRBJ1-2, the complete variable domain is DGGITQSPKYLFRKEGQNVTLSCEQNLNHDAMYWYRQDPGQGLRLIYYSQIVNDFQKGDIAEGYSVSREKKESFPLTVTSAQKNPTAFYLCASGRGFNYGYTFGSGTRLTVV.

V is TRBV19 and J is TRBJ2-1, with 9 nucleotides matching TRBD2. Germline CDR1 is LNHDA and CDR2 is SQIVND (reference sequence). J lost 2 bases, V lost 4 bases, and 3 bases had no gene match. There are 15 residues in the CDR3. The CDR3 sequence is CASSTIAGAYNEQFF. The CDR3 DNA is TGTGCCAGTAGTACCATAGCGGGGGCCTACAATGAGCAGTTCTTC.